One and the same sample provided the 19 T cell receptor beta chains below, sequenced in a study of cytomegalovirus exposure and HLA in healthy donors. The PCR used 60 Vbeta and 13 Jbeta primers. Produced via immunoSEQ multiplex PCR; TCRdb's table is partial and in-frame only. The data show about 88,000 clones, 75% to 90% seen once. Input material: PBMCs. The receptors come from a young man in good health and CMV-seronegative.

The CDR3 sequence is CASRASAGISYEQYF. The DNA for the CDR3 is TGTGCCAGCAGGGCTAGCGCCGGGATCTCCTACGAGCAGTACTTC. The chain links TRBV6-5 to TRBJ2-7, with D possibly being TRBD2 (6 bases). V gave up 6 bases and J gave up 0 bases, with 15 bases separating them. CDR1 and CDR2 from the germline V gene are MNHEY and SVGAGI. The CDR3 totals 15 residues.

The chain links TRBV5-1 to TRBJ2-5, with no clear D. Matching the DNA end better, TRBJ2-7 makes the J call doubtful. The CDR3 has 14 amino acids. Germline V gene data show CDR1 as SGHRS and CDR2 as YFSETQ. The CDR3: CASSLGTSVYEQYF. Written as DNA, the CDR3 is TGCGCCAGCAGCTTGGGAACGTCCGTCTACGAGCAGTACTTC.

The V call is TRBV13, the J call TRBJ2-5, with no clear D. The CDR3 has 13 residues. The V end was cut by 0 bases, the J end by 5 bases, with 7 bases between. The germline gives CDR1 PRHDT, CDR2 FYEKMQ (reference sequence). CDR3 loop: CASSLGLTETQYF. The CDR3 DNA follows: TGTGCCAGCAGCTTAGGACTAACGGAGACCCAGTACTTC.

V and J are TRBV27 and TRBJ2-6; 12 bases align to TRBD2. This CDR3 is built from 20 residues. Trimming took 5 bases from V and 2 from J; bases not matched to a gene: 13. Germline V gives CDR1 MNHEY, CDR2 SMNVEV (reference sequence). This CDR3 reads CASSPRSASGRVTGANVLTF. CDR3 nucleotides: TGTGCCAGCAGTCCCCGGAGCGCTAGCGGGAGGGTGACTGGGGCCAACGTCCTGACTTTC.

As for this clone: This sample also contains other DNA sequences that code for the same CDR3. The J gene is TRBJ1-4, the V gene TRBV5-1; 8 bases are shared with TRBD1. Looked up from germline, CDR1 is SGHRS and CDR2 is YFSETQ. This CDR3 has 13 amino acids. V was pared by 0 bases and J by 8 bases, with 0 bases of the junction left unmatched. The CDR3 nucleotides read TGCGCCAGCAGCTTGGGGACAGGGGAAAAACTGTTTTTT. As protein: CASSLGTGEKLFF. Using reference TRBV5-1 and TRBJ1-4 for the parts outside the CDR3, the full variable domain is KAGVTQTPRYLIKTRGQQVTLSCSPISGHRSVSWYQQTPGQGLQFLFEYFSETQRNKGNFPGRFSGRQFSNSRSEMNVSTLELGDSALYLCASSLGTGEKLFFGSGTQLSVL.

The CDR3 coding sequence is TGTGCCAGCAGCTTAGGTTCAGGGGCTGACACTGAAGCTTTCTTT. The encoded protein is CASSLGSGADTEAFF. This chain connects TRBV11-3 to TRBJ1-1; tentatively, D is TRBD1 (6 bases). Deletions cut 1 base from V and 3 bases from J, with 12 bases between. The CDR3 sequence is 15 residues long. Germline V gives CDR1 SGHNT, CDR2 YENEEA. Variable domain in full (rest from reference TRBV11-3 and TRBJ1-1): EAGVVQSPRYKIIEKKQPVAFWCNPISGHNTLYWYLQNLGQGPELLIRYENEEAVDDSQLPKDRFSAERLKGVDSTLKIQPAELGDSAVYLCASSLGSGADTEAFFGQGTRLTVV.

This chain uses TRBV4-1 with TRBJ2-1; the D is unclear. The ends were cut back, 0 bases at V and 3 bases at J, with 15 bases in the middle. From germline, CDR1 is MGHRA and CDR2 YSYEKL. This CDR3 region has 17 residues. The DNA of the CDR3 is TGCGCCAGCAGCCAAGAGGTCGTCACACGCTTCTACAATGAGCAGTTCTTC. It is translated as CASSQEVVTRFYNEQFF.

For this clone: The junction shows a germline mismatch at one end, possibly a read error. The chain has TRBV7-3 and TRBJ2-2; maybe TRBD1 (5 bases). There are 12 residues in the CDR3. Germline CDR1 reads SGHTA; CDR2 reads FQGTGA. The CDR3 reads CASSPLNGALFF. The CDR3 nucleotides read TGTGCCAGCAGCCCCTTGAATGGGGCGCTGTTTTTT.

This clone was counted once. CDR3: CASSLGGSRDEQYF. The CDR3 DNA reads TGTGCCAGCAGCTTAGGCGGGAGCCGGGACGAGCAGTACTTC. The V gene is TRBV7-2, the J gene TRBJ2-7, with 7 nucleotides matching TRBD2. The germline V gene has CDR1 SGHTA and CDR2 FQGNSA. The CDR3 spans 14 residues. J was trimmed by 5 bases and V by 1 base; bases with no gene match: 5.

This rearrangement joins TRBV18 to TRBJ2-7, with TRBD1 matching over 9 bases. The ends lost 4 bases at V and 1 base at J; junction bases unmatched: 5. The CDR3 extends over 15 amino acids. From germline, CDR1 is KGHSH and CDR2 LQKENI. CDR3 amino acids: CASSLRQGVSYEQYF. The CDR3 DNA reads TGTGCCAGCTCACTAAGACAGGGGGTTTCCTACGAGCAGTACTTC.

The rearrangement uses TRBV4-3 and TRBJ2-1; D uncertain. Germline values: CDR1 LGHNA, CDR2 YSLEER. V lost 0 bases to trimming and J lost 6 bases, with 12 bases between them. The CDR3 is 15 residues long. The CDR3 sequence is CASSQDNLALNEQFF. DNA for the CDR3: TGCGCCAGCAGCCAAGATAATTTGGCCCTCAATGAGCAGTTCTTC.

The J gene is TRBJ2-1, the V gene TRBV5-1; 13 nucleotides match TRBD2. Per the germline V gene, CDR1 is SGHRS and CDR2 is YFSETQ. Trimming at V came to 6 bases and at J to 7 bases, leaving 4 bases not matched to a gene. The CDR3 runs 14 residues. This CDR3 is CASNRLAGGNEQFF. For the CDR3, the DNA is TGCGCCAGCAATAGACTAGCGGGAGGTAATGAGCAGTTCTTC.

The rearrangement joins TRBV2 to TRBJ2-5, with D perhaps TRBD1 (5 bases). This CDR3 is 12 amino acids long. Germline-derived CDR1 and CDR2 are SNHLY and FYNNEI. V dropped 4 bases and J dropped 4 bases, with 7 bases sitting between them. In nucleotides, the CDR3 is TGTGCCAGCAGTGGCAGGGCAGAGACCCAGTACTTC. Residues: CASSGRAETQYF.

The chain uses TRBV4-1 and TRBJ2-7; D possibly corresponds to TRBD2 (5 bases). Germline loops: CDR1 MGHRA, CDR2 YSYEKL. V lost 0 bases, J lost 4 bases, and 16 bases lay in between. This CDR3 spans 16 amino acids. The CDR3 here is CASSQDSETIRYEQYF. Written as DNA, the CDR3 is TGCGCCAGCAGCCAAGATAGCGAGACCATTCGGTACGAGCAGTACTTC.

The V call is TRBV10-3, the J call TRBJ2-3, with D unclear. Germline V CDR1 and CDR2: ENHRY, SYGVKD. The CDR3 length is 13 residues. With 5 bases removed from V and 0 bases from J, the gap between germline ends came to 6 bases. CDR3 amino acids: CAISQTSTDTQYF. In DNA, the CDR3 is TGTGCCATCAGTCAAACTAGCACAGATACGCAGTATTTT.

The chain joins TRBV7-2 to TRBJ2-2; the D gene is possibly TRBD1 (5 bases). The CDR3 loop spans 12 amino acids. The ends were cut back, 5 bases at V and 5 bases at J, with 6 bases in the middle. Germline CDR1 SGHTA, CDR2 FQGNSA. The CDR3 is CASSPGTGELFF. CDR3 nucleotide sequence: TGTGCCAGCAGCCCAGGGACCGGGGAGCTGTTTTTT.

This chain joins TRBV28 and TRBJ1-5; possible D gene TRBD1, 5 bases. The V gene lost 4 bases and the J gene lost 1 base, with 11 bases spanning the gap. The CDR3 is 15 amino acids. Looked up from germline, CDR1 is MDHEN and CDR2 is SYDVKM. CDR3 amino acids: CASSSRGISNQPQHF. The CDR3 DNA sequence: TGTGCCAGCAGTTCCCGGGGGATAAGCAATCAGCCCCAGCATTTT.

The chain combines TRBV2 with TRBJ2-1, with 7 bases fitting TRBD2. Germline CDR1 is SNHLY and CDR2 is FYNNEI. This CDR3 has 16 amino acids. The trim removed 6 bases at V and 7 bases at J, leaving 15 bases unmatched. For the CDR3, the DNA is TGTGCCAGCAGGGGGGAGGGGACCAAAATCAGGAATGAGCAGTTCTTC. Its protein product is CASRGEGTKIRNEQFF.

This chain joins TRBV5-6 and TRBJ1-1; 7 positions match TRBD1. CDR1 and CDR2 from the germline V gene are SGHDT and YYEEEE. The CDR3 consists of 11 residues. Losses at the gene ends were 0 bases for V and 11 bases for J; bases not matched to a gene: 1. CDR3 in amino acids: CASSLAQGAFF. The CDR3 region has the DNA TGTGCCAGCAGCTTGGCACAGGGGGCTTTCTTT. Variable domain in full (rest from reference TRBV5-6 and TRBJ1-1): DAGVTQSPTHLIKTRGQQVTLRCSPKSGHDTVSWYQQALGQGPQFIFQYYEEEERQRGNFPDRFSGHQFPNYSSELNVNALLLGDSALYLCASSLAQGAFFGQGTRLTVV.